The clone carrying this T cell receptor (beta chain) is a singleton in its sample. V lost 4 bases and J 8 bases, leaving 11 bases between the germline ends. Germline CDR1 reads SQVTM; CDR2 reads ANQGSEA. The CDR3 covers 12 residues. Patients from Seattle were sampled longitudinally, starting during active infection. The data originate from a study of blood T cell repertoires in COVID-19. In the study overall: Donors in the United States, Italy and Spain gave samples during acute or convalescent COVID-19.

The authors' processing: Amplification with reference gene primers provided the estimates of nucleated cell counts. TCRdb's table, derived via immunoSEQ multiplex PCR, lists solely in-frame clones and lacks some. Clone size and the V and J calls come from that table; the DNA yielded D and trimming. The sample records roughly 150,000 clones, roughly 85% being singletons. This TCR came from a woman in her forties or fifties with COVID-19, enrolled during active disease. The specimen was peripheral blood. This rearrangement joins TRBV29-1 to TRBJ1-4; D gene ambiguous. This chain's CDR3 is CSVVYGIEKLFF. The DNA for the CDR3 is TGCAGCGTTGTATACGGGATCGAAAAACTGTTTTTT.